This T cell receptor (beta chain) stems from a study of blood T cell repertoires in COVID-19. Participants spanned ages about 18 to 95 years and resided in about 24 US areas. Germline V lookup: CDR1 SGHRS, CDR2 YFSETQ. V lost 4 bases to trimming and J lost 7 bases; unmatched junction nucleotides: 13. This CDR3 comprises 15 residues. Method: immunoSEQ multiplex PCR; TCRdb's copy keeps in-frame clones and lacks some. Counted here are 130,000 to 150,000 clones, 84% occurring once; the ten biggest clones make up 4.5% to 6%. The origin of this receptor is a woman in her forties or fifties who had been exposed to COVID-19. Sequencing was performed on PBMCs or T cells enriched from blood (not recorded which). The gene calls are TRBV5-1 and TRBJ2-7; 8 bases match TRBD2. The CDR3 nucleotides read TGCGCCAGCAGCGGGGGGGCGGGAGGCACCGGTGAGCAGTACTTC. It specifies CASSGGAGGTGEQYF.